The 26 T cell receptor beta chains below all came from one sample that was sequenced in a study of shared clonotypes between healthy human individuals (dated by TCRdb to 2018 to 2021). The method was the immunoSEQ multiplex PCR assay. TCRdb retrieved this table from immuneACCESS and kept in-frame rearrangements only. Not all clones are present; in checked studies, unresolved V genes account for under half, and no reason is known for the remainder. This sample comprises about 2.2 million clones, 93% of them detected only once. The ten biggest clones cover around 1.7% of the sample. CD8 naive samples were CD45RO-negative cells positively selected for CCR7, giving a CD45RA+CCR7+ population that excluded TemRA cells. Sequences were obtained from naive CD8+ T cells from PBMCs. Explained via the paper, the cell subset or site label denotes: CD45RA+CCR7+. These receptors all come from a man aged 18 to 30 in good health. Some clones in this sample may be carry-over from other donors' samples.

The gene calls are TRBV27 and TRBJ1-1; 8 bases are shared with TRBD1. Trimming cost V 5 bases and J 0 bases; bases outside gene matches: 14. CDR1 and CDR2 (germline): MNHEY, SMNVEV (reference sequence). The CDR3 is 18 residues long. CDR3 amino acids: CASSPYPGGGFVNTEAFF. The CDR3 DNA sequence: TGTGCCAGCAGTCCGTATCCAGGGGGCGGGTTCGTGAACACTGAAGCTTTCTTT.

The CDR3 sequence is CASSEGQTTYEQYF. The CDR3 region has the DNA TGTGCCAGCAGCGAGGGACAGACCACCTACGAGCAGTACTTC. The J gene is TRBJ2-7, the V gene TRBV9; 7 bases are a match to TRBD1. CDR1 is SGDLS and CDR2 is YYNGEE in the germline V gene. J lost 2 bases, V lost 3 bases, and 5 bases had no gene match. This CDR3 contains 14 residues.

This chain connects TRBV4-1 to TRBJ2-7, with 7 bases matching TRBD1. The V segment lost 5 bases and the J segment 2 bases; nucleotides outside the gene matches: 21. Germline-derived CDR1 and CDR2 are MGHRA and YSYEKL. The CDR3 is made up of 19 amino acids. DNA for the CDR3: TGCGCCAGCAGCACGGAGACAGGGAAGGCCGTAAGAGGGGCCTACGAGCAGTACTTC. It translates to CASSTETGKAVRGAYEQYF.

The chain couples TRBV11-2 to TRBJ2-5; 7 positions match TRBD1. The ends lost 5 bases at V and 1 base at J; junction bases unmatched: 7. CDR1 is SGHAT and CDR2 is FQNNGV in the germline V gene. The CDR3 extends over 15 amino acids. CDR3 residues: CASSGQDKIQETQYF. CDR3 coding DNA: TGTGCCAGCAGCGGACAGGACAAGATCCAAGAGACCCAGTACTTC.

A single count supports this clone. CDR3 loop: CASSDWHVEQYF. The CDR3 DNA reads TGTGCCAGCAGTGATTGGCATGTTGAGCAGTACTTC. The chain recombines TRBV6-1 with TRBJ2-7; D is ambiguous. CDR3 length: 12 residues. The V end lost 3 bases, the J end lost 7 bases, and 10 bases lay between the germline ends. Germline loops: CDR1 MNHNS, CDR2 SASEGT.

This clone was recorded only once. Written as DNA, the CDR3 is TGTGCCAGCAGCTTGGCGGTGGATGAGCAGTTCTTC. Translation: CASSLAVDEQFF. V and J are TRBV5-6 and TRBJ2-1, with no clear D. The CDR3 extends over 12 amino acids. Deletions cut 0 bases from V and 8 bases from J, with 6 bases between. Germline V gene sequence: CDR1 SGHDT, CDR2 YYEEEE.

This clone was detected only once. The V and J genes are TRBV15 and TRBJ1-5, with D unresolved. CDR3 size: 13 residues. V lost 3 bases, J lost 3 bases, and 6 bases lay in between. Germline V gives CDR1 LNHNV, CDR2 YYDKDF (reference sequence). The CDR3 DNA sequence: TGTGCCACCAGCAGGGGGATCAATCAGCCCCAGCATTTT. Its translation is CATSRGINQPQHF.

This chain connects TRBV7-8 to TRBJ2-7; TRBD2 aligns across 11 bases. V lost 5 bases, J lost 4 bases, and 10 bases stayed unmatched. CDR1 SGHVS and CDR2 FQNEAQ come from the germline V gene. The CDR3 totals 16 residues. The CDR3 loop reads CASSHSTSGILYEQYF. The DNA of the CDR3 is TGTGCCAGCAGCCACTCGACTAGCGGGATCCTGTACGAGCAGTACTTC.

The CDR3 nucleotides are TGTGCCAGCAGTTTTTGGGGGGCGGCTCAGCCCCAGCATTTT. It specifies CASSFWGAAQPQHF. The chain uses TRBV28 and TRBJ1-5, with D possibly being TRBD1 (6 bases). Trimming took 3 bases from V and 6 from J, leaving 12 bases between them. CDR3 length: 14 residues. Germline values: CDR1 MDHEN, CDR2 SYDVKM.

The chain employs TRBV28 and TRBJ1-1; D might be TRBD1 (5 bases). V was clipped by 6 bases and J by 6 bases, with 14 bases between them. This CDR3 contains 13 residues. The germline CDR1 and CDR2 sequences are MDHEN and SYDVKM. The CDR3 reads CASSPAGRAEAFF. The DNA for the CDR3 is TGTGCCAGCAGCCCCGCCGGCAGGGCTGAAGCTTTCTTT.

V usage is TRBV19 and J usage is TRBJ2-7; D possibly corresponds to TRBD2 (6 bases). In germline, CDR1 is LNHDA, CDR2 SQIVND (reference sequence). CDR3 length equals 13 residues. The V end was cut by 4 bases, the J end by 4 bases, with 11 bases between. In DNA, the CDR3 is TGTGCCAGTAGTAGCGGGACGTGGTACGAGCAGTACTTC. It specifies CASSSGTWYEQYF.

The rearrangement joins TRBV27 to TRBJ2-7; D is perhaps TRBD1 or TRBD2 (5 bases each). This CDR3 has 15 amino acids. The ends were cut back, 6 bases at V and 3 bases at J, with 18 bases in the middle. Germline V gene sequence: CDR1 MNHEY, CDR2 SMNVEV (reference sequence). This CDR3 is CASSLEPGDGYEQYF. In nucleotides, the CDR3 is TGTGCCAGCAGCTTGGAACCCGGGGACGGCTACGAGCAGTACTTC.

The table lists this clone with a few counts. Different DNA sequences within this sample yield the same CDR3. The V gene is TRBV28, the J gene TRBJ1-1; D is unclear. Germline-derived CDR1 and CDR2 are MDHEN and SYDVKM. CDR3 length: 12 residues. Between the trimmed V and J ends, which lost 3 bases and 5 bases, there was a span of 7 bases. CDR3 amino acids: CASSFGRTEAFF. The CDR3 DNA reads as TGTGCCAGCAGTTTCGGACGGACTGAAGCTTTCTTT.

The DNA of the CDR3 is TGTGCCAGCAGCTTAGTGGCTTTACGTACTGAAGCTTTCTTT. Amino acid sequence: CASSLVALRTEAFF. J is TRBJ1-1 and V is TRBV7-2, with D uncertain. CDR3 length equals 14 residues. V lost 1 base to trimming and J lost 5 bases, with 11 bases between them. Per germline, CDR1 SGHTA and CDR2 FQGNSA.

The rearrangement uses TRBV11-2 and TRBJ1-4, with D unclear. Germline CDR1 and CDR2: SGHAT and FQNNGV. The CDR3 has 14 residues. Trimming left V 5 bases short and J 8 bases short, with 15 bases between. CDR3 sequence reads: CASSPYRLEEKLFF. The CDR3 nucleotides read TGTGCCAGCAGCCCCTACCGCTTGGAGGAAAAACTGTTTTTT.

The V call is TRBV19, the J call TRBJ1-1; D is unclear. The CDR3 sequence is 12 residues long. V shed 2 bases and J shed 6 bases, with 7 bases lying between them. The germline CDR1 and CDR2 sequences are LNHDA and SQIVND (reference sequence). The CDR3 DNA sequence: TGTGCCAGTAGTATATCTCCAGCTGAAGCTTTCTTT. Its protein product is CASSISPAEAFF.

The DNA of the CDR3 is TGTGCCAGCAGCCCAAGACAGGGGCAAGAAGCCTACGAGCAGTACTTC. This codes for CASSPRQGQEAYEQYF. The chain uses TRBV7-9 and TRBJ2-7; 8 positions match TRBD1. The CDR3 length is 16 residues. CDR1 and CDR2 (germline): SEHNR, FQNEAQ (reference sequence). Unmatched junction bases numbered 11, after V lost 5 bases and J lost 2 bases.

The chain recombines TRBV30 with TRBJ2-2; TRBD1 is a possible D gene (6 bases). Between the trimmed V and J ends, which lost 0 bases and 5 bases, there was a span of 10 bases. The CDR3 is 14 residues long. CDR1 and CDR2 from the germline V gene are GTSNPN and SVGIG (reference sequence). The CDR3 DNA reads TGTGCCTGGAGTGTTTTGGGGACAACCGGGGAGCTGTTTTTT. Translated: CAWSVLGTTGELFF.

The genes are TRBV4-3 and TRBJ2-6, with unresolved D. Looked up from germline, CDR1 is LGHNA and CDR2 is YSLEER. CDR3 size: 18 residues. V gave up 1 base and J gave up 2 bases, with 15 bases separating them. The CDR3 here is CASSQGILGLPGANVLTF. In nucleotides, the CDR3 is TGCGCCAGCAGCCAAGGAATCTTGGGGTTACCTGGGGCCAACGTCCTGACTTTC.

The rearrangement links TRBV6-1 to TRBJ2-7; TRBD1 agrees at 8 bases. The V gene end was trimmed by 2 bases and the J gene end by 1 base; junction bases not matched to a gene: 4. This CDR3 has 15 amino acids. Germline CDR1 reads MNHNS; CDR2 reads SASEGT. CDR3 sequence reads: CASSEWGDRSYEQYF. Written as DNA, the CDR3 is TGTGCCAGCAGTGAATGGGGGGACAGGTCCTACGAGCAGTACTTC.

As regards this clone: An end of the junction differs from the germline gene, which may be a read error. The identical CDR3 is also encoded by other nucleotide sequences in the sample. The chain is built from TRBV28 and TRBJ2-7; weak D call: TRBD1 (6 bases). CDR1 and CDR2 from the germline V gene are MDHEN and SYDVKM. CDR3 length: 15 residues. The CDR3 is CASSPQLGTFYEQYF. The CDR3 DNA is TGTGCCAGCAGCCCTCAGTTAGGGACATTCTACGAGCAATACTTC.

The chain is built from TRBV5-1 and TRBJ1-2; a possible D gene is TRBD1 (5 bases). The V gene lost 4 bases and the J gene lost 4 bases, with 11 bases spanning the gap. The CDR3 length is 13 residues. CDR1 is SGHRS, CDR2 YFSETQ, per germline. The CDR3 loop is CASSIGDPYGYTF. For the CDR3, the DNA is TGCGCCAGCAGCATAGGGGATCCCTATGGCTACACCTTC. Full variable domain (outside the CDR3, taken from reference TRBV5-1 and TRBJ1-2): KAGVTQTPRYLIKTRGQQVTLSCSPISGHRSVSWYQQTPGQGLQFLFEYFSETQRNKGNFPGRFSGRQFSNSRSEMNVSTLELGDSALYLCASSIGDPYGYTFGSGTRLTVV.

V is TRBV28 and J is TRBJ1-2; D is ambiguous. The CDR3 loop spans 14 amino acids. Germline CDR1 MDHEN, CDR2 SYDVKM. V was trimmed by 3 bases and J by 8 bases, leaving 16 bases between them. The CDR3 nucleotides read TGTGCCAGCAGTTTTGCCCCCCAGTTAGGGGGCTACACCTTC. Its translation: CASSFAPQLGGYTF.

The chain is built from TRBV6-6 and TRBJ2-1, with 11 bases matching TRBD2. Per germline, CDR1 MNHNY and CDR2 SVGAGI (reference sequence). Trimming at V came to 8 bases and at J to 3 bases, leaving 6 bases not matched to a gene. This CDR3 has 15 amino acids. Here the CDR3 reads CASLLTSGIYNEQFF. The CDR3 coding sequence is TGTGCCAGCCTGTTGACTAGCGGGATCTACAATGAGCAGTTCTTC.

The chain combines TRBV6-6 with TRBJ2-1; D perhaps matches TRBD2 (5 bases). The CDR3 contains 13 residues. The germline V gene has CDR1 MNHNY and CDR2 SVGAGI (reference sequence). Trimming cost V 2 bases and J 5 bases, with 7 bases left between them. The CDR3 sequence is CASSYTRDNEQFF. The CDR3 DNA reads TGTGCCAGCAGTTACACTAGGGACAATGAGCAGTTCTTC.

The chain is built from TRBV4-1 and TRBJ1-2; perhaps TRBD1 as D (5 bases). CDR3 length equals 13 residues. The V gene's germline CDR1 is MGHRA and CDR2 YSYEKL. V was trimmed by 4 bases and J by 10 bases, leaving 16 bases between them. DNA of the CDR3: TGCGCCAGCAGCCCCATCCGGGGGGATGCCTACACCTTC. Its translation is CASSPIRGDAYTF.